This T cell receptor (beta chain) was captured by sequencing in a study of shared clonotypes between healthy human individuals. Trimming removed 9 bases from V and 1 base from J, with 16 bases in between. The CDR3 is 15 residues long. Germline lookup yields CDR1 SGDLS and CDR2 YYNGEE. The table came from immunoSEQ multiplex PCR; TCRdb's copy has only in-frame clones and leaves some out. The sample carries over a million clones, 75% to 85% recorded once. Sequences were obtained from memory CD4+ T cells from PBMCs. Subset defined: CD45RA-negative fraction. This chain links TRBV9 with TRBJ2-2, with D possibly being TRBD1 (6 bases). The TCR originated in a man aged 18 to 29 in good health. Some clones in this sample may be carry-over from other donors' samples. CDR3 amino acids: CATSVGQLNTGELFF. For the CDR3, the DNA is TGTGCCACCTCAGTAGGACAGCTGAACACCGGGGAGCTGTTTTTT.